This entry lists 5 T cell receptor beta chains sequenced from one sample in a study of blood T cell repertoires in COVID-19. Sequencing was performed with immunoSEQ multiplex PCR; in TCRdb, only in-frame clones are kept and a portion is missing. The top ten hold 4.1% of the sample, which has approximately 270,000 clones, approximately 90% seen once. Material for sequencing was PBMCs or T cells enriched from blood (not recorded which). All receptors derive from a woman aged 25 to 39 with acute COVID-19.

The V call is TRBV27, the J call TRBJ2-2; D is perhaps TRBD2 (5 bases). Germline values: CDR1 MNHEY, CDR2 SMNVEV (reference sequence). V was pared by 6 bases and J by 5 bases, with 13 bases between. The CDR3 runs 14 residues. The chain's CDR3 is CASSITSLTGELFF. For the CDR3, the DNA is TGTGCCAGCAGCATCACTAGTCTGACCGGGGAGCTGTTTTTT.

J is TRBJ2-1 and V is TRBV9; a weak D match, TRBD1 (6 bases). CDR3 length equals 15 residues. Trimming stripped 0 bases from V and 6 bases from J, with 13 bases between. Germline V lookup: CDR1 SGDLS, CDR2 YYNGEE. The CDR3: CASSVEDSIFNEQFF. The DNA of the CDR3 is TGTGCCAGCAGCGTAGAGGACAGTATCTTCAATGAGCAGTTCTTC.

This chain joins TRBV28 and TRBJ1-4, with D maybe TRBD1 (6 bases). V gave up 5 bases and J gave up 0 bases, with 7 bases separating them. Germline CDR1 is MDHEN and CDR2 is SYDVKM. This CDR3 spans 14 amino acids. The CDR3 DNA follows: TGTGCCAGCAGTCCAGGGGCAACTAATGAAAAACTGTTTTTT. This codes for CASSPGATNEKLFF.

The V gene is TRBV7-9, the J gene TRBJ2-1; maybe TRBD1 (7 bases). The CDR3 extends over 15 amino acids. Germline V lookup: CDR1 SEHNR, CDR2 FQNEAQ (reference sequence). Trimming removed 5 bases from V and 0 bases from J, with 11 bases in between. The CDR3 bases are TGTGCCAGCAGCACGCGGGACAGCTCCTACAATGAGCAGTTCTTC. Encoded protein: CASSTRDSSYNEQFF.

CDR3 sequence reads: CASSPPSGSSYNEQFF. In DNA form, the CDR3 reads TGTGCCAGCTCACCACCTTCAGGTAGCTCCTACAATGAGCAGTTCTTC. V gene TRBV18 combines with J gene TRBJ2-1; D unclear. CDR3 length: 16 residues. Trimming pared 0 bases from V and 0 bases from J, leaving 9 bases between. The germline V gene encodes CDR1 KGHSH and CDR2 LQKENI.